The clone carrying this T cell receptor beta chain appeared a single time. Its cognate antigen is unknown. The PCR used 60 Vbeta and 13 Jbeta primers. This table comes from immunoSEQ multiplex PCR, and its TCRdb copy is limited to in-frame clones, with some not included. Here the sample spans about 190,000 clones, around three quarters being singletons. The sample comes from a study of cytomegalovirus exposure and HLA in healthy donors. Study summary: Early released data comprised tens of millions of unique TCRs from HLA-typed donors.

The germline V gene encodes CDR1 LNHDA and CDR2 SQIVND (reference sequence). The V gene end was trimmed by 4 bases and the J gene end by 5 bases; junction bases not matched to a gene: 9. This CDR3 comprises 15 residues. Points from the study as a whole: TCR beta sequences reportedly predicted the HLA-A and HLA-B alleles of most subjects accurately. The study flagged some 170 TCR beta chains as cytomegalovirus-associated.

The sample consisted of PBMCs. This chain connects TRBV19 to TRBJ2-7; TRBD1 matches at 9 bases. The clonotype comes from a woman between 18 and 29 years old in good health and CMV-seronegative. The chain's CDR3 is CASSSSGQGYHEQYF. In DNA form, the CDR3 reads TGTGCCAGTAGTAGTTCAGGACAGGGGTACCACGAGCAGTACTTC.